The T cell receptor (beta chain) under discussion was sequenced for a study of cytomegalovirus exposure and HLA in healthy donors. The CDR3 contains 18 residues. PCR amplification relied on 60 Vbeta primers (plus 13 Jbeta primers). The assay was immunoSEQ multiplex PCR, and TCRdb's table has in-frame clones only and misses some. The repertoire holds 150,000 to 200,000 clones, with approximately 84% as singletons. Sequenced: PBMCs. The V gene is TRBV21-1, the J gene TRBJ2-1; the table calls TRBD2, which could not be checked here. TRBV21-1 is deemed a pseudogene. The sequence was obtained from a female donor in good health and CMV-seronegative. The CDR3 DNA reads TGTGCCAGCAGCAAAGGGCATCCCCTAGCGGGGAAGGTTGATGAGCAGTTCTTC. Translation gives CASSKGHPLAGKVDEQFF.